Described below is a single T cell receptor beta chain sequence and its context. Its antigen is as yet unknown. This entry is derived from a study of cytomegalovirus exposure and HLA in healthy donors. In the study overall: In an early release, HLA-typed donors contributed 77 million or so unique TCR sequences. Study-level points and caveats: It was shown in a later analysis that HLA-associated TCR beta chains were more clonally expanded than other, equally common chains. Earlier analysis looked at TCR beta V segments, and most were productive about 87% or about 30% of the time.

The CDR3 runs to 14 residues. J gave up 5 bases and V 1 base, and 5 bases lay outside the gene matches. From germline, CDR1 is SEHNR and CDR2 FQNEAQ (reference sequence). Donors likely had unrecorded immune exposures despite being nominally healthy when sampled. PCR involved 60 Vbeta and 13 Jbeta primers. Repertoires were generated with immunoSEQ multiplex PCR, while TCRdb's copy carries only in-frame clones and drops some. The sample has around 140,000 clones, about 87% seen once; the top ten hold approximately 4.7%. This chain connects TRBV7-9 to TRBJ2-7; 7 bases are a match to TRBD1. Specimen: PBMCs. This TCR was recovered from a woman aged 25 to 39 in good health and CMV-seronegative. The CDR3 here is CASSLGQGPHEQYF. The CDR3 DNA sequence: TGTGCCAGCAGCTTAGGACAGGGTCCCCACGAGCAGTACTTC.